This T cell receptor beta chain was sequenced in a study of cytomegalovirus exposure and HLA in healthy donors. About the study: In a previous analysis, more than 90 million unique TCR beta sequences were found from 150 million to 200 million T cells. Counted in an early data release were about 85 million unique TCRs from HLA-typed donors. Study-wide points: There were under 200 TCR beta chains listed as cytomegalovirus-associated. On later analysis, the bulk of CMV-associated TCR beta chains appeared to be HLA-restricted.

Notes on this clone: Its antigen is unknown.

V was cut by 0 bases and J by 3 bases, with 5 bases left in between. This CDR3 is built from 13 residues. Germline-derived CDR1 and CDR2 are MGHDK and SYGVNS. Amplification used 60 Vbeta primers and 13 Jbeta primers. Profiling relied on immunoSEQ multiplex PCR, and the TCRdb table lists in-frame clones only, not all of them. This sample has 90,000 to 120,000 clones, with 82% found just once. This sequence was found in a man aged 25-45 years in good health and CMV-seropositive. Sequenced sample: PBMCs. The rearrangement links TRBV25-1 to TRBJ2-5; D is ambiguous. The CDR3 DNA is TGTGCCAGCAGTGAATACGGAGAAGAGACCCAGTACTTC. Its translation: CASSEYGEETQYF.